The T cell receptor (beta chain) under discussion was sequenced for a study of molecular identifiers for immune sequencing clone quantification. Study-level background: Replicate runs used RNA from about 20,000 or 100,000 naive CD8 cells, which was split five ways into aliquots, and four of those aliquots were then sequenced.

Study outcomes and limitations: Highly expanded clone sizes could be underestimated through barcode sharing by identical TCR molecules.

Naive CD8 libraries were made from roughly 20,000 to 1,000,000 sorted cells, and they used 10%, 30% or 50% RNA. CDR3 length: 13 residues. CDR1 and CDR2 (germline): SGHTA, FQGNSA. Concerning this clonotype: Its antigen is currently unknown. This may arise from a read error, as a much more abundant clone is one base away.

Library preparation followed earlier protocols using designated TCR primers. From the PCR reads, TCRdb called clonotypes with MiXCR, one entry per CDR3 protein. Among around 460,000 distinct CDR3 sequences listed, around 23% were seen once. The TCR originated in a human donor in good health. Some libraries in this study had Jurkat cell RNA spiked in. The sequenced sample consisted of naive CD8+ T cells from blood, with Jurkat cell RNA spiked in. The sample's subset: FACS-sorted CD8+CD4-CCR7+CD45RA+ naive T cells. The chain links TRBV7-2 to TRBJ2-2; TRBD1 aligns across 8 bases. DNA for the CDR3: TGTGCCAGCAGAATCAGGGGGCGCGGGGAGCCGTTTTTT. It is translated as CASRIRGRGEPFF.